This T cell receptor (beta chain) is from a study of T cell clones after liver transplantation. Background on the study: Draws occurred before transplant, before withdrawal, and after complete or failed withdrawal. Study findings and constraints: Donor-reactive sequences fell more than third party-reactive ones, suggesting partial deletion.

Comments on this clone: What it recognizes is unknown.

V shed 3 bases, J shed 6 bases, and the junction held 4 bases outside the gene matches. Germline V gene sequence: CDR1 MNHEY, CDR2 SVGAGI. The CDR3 has 13 amino acids. Only in-frame clones appear in the TCRdb table, and some are missing; sequencing was by immunoSEQ multiplex PCR. This sample carries some 9,400 clones, 60% to 80% of them seen once, and the ten largest clones take around 18%. The chain has TRBV6-5 and TRBJ1-1, with 7 bases that match TRBD1. Source: CD8+ T cells from blood, taken before liver transplant. This clonotype originated in a human donor who received a liver transplant. CDR3 region: CASSYRGRPEAFF. CDR3 nucleotide sequence: TGTGCCAGCAGTTATAGGGGGCGGCCTGAAGCTTTCTTT.